These T cell receptor beta chains were read from a single sample in a study of blood T cell repertoires in COVID-19. Sequenced by immunoSEQ multiplex PCR; TCRdb stores in-frame clones only, minus some. Of about 220,000 clones in the sample, just under 85% were seen once. Sequencing input: PBMCs or T cells enriched from blood (not recorded which). The source is a man aged 35-49 years who had recovered from COVID-19. The CDR3 runs from the conserved cysteine through the conserved F or W. A D gene is named only where the DNA matches it firmly. Only some rows state a clone size, as once, few, many or a class for expanded clones.

clone_size: -
v_call: TRBV5-4
d_call: -
j_call: TRBJ1-1
cdr3_aa: CASSRRVNTEAFF
cdr3_nt: TGTGCCAGCAGCCGTCGGGTGAACACTGAAGCTTTCTTT

clone_size: -
v_call: TRBV11-2
d_call: TRBD2
j_call: TRBJ2-1
cdr3_aa: CASSLGAGDYNEQFF
cdr3_nt: TGTGCCAGCAGCTTAGGAGCGGGAGATTACAATGAGCAGTTCTTC

clone_size: -
v_call: TRBV4-1
d_call: TRBD1
j_call: TRBJ1-5
cdr3_aa: CASSQVQGEWQPQHF
cdr3_nt: TGCGCCAGCAGCCAAGTACAGGGGGAATGGCAGCCCCAGCATTTT

clone_size: -
v_call: TRBV21-1
d_call: -
j_call: TRBJ1-2
cdr3_aa: CASSPREGYGGLGYGYTF
cdr3_nt: TGTGCCAGCAGCCCGAGGGAGGGTTATGGTGGCCTTGGATATGGCTACACCTTC

clone_size: -
v_call: TRBV27
d_call: -
j_call: TRBJ1-1
cdr3_aa: CASSPHGQLNTEAFF
cdr3_nt: TGTGCCAGCAGTCCGCATGGACAGTTGAACACTGAAGCTTTCTTT

clone_size: -
v_call: TRBV27
d_call: -
j_call: TRBJ1-4
cdr3_aa: CASRDIVQAGDPNEKLFF
cdr3_nt: TGTGCCAGCAGAGATATAGTACAGGCGGGAGATCCGAATGAAAAACTGTTTTTT

clone_size: -
v_call: TRBV12-3/TRBV12-4
d_call: TRBD1
j_call: TRBJ2-1
cdr3_aa: CASRADRANEQFF
cdr3_nt: TGTGCCAGCAGAGCAGACAGGGCCAATGAGCAGTTCTTC

clone_size: few
v_call: TRBV9
d_call: -
j_call: TRBJ1-1
cdr3_aa: CASSARGMNTEAFF
cdr3_nt: TGTGCCAGCAGCGCTAGGGGAATGAACACTGAAGCTTTCTTT

clone_size: -
v_call: TRBV28
d_call: TRBD1
j_call: TRBJ1-3
cdr3_aa: CASSFPGTGGNTIYF
cdr3_nt: TGTGCCAGCAGTTTTCCCGGGACAGGCGGAAACACCATATATTTT

clone_size: -
v_call: TRBV7-2
d_call: TRBD2
j_call: TRBJ2-7
cdr3_aa: CASSRASAGGSHEQYF
cdr3_nt: TGTGCCAGCAGCCGGGCCTCAGCGGGAGGGTCCCACGAGCAGTACTTC

clone_size: few
v_call: TRBV6-6
d_call: -
j_call: TRBJ1-5
cdr3_aa: CASSPFASRGGSQPQHF
cdr3_nt: TGTGCCAGCAGTCCCTTCGCCAGCAGGGGTGGTAGTCAGCCCCAGCATTTT

clone_size: -
v_call: TRBV4-1
d_call: TRBD2
j_call: TRBJ2-2
cdr3_aa: CASSQDRRRRGGRTGELFF
cdr3_nt: TGCGCCAGCAGCCAAGATAGGAGGCGGCGGGGGGGCCGTACCGGGGAGCTGTTTTTT

clone_size: once
v_call: TRBV5-4
d_call: -
j_call: TRBJ1-2
cdr3_aa: CASSLPTGNYGYTF
cdr3_nt: TGTGCCAGCAGCCTCCCGACAGGCAACTATGGCTACACCTTC

clone_size: -
v_call: TRBV6-2/TRBV6-3
d_call: TRBD1
j_call: TRBJ2-5
cdr3_aa: CASSRDRGTQYF
cdr3_nt: TGTGCCAGCAGTCGGGACAGGGGGACCCAGTACTTC

clone_size: -
v_call: TRBV19
d_call: -
j_call: TRBJ2-1
cdr3_aa: CASSDLLRNEQFF
cdr3_nt: TGTGCCAGTAGCGACTTACTTCGGAATGAGCAGTTCTTC

clone_size: -
v_call: TRBV5-4
d_call: -
j_call: TRBJ1-6
cdr3_aa: CASSLRRGLSGGSPLHF
cdr3_nt: TGTGCCAGCAGCTTGAGGCGAGGTTTGAGCGGGGGTTCACCCCTCCACTTT

clone_size: -
v_call: TRBV5-1
d_call: TRBD1
j_call: TRBJ2-5
cdr3_aa: CASSLAGTGRETQYF
cdr3_nt: TGCGCCAGCAGCTTGGCCGGGACAGGGAGGGAGACCCAGTACTTC

clone_size: -
v_call: TRBV7-2
d_call: TRBD1
j_call: TRBJ2-2
cdr3_aa: CASSLAGQPGTRASGELFF
cdr3_nt: TGTGCCAGCAGCTTAGCGGGACAGCCCGGGACCCGAGCGTCCGGGGAGCTGTTTTTT

clone_size: -
v_call: TRBV5-6
d_call: -
j_call: TRBJ1-1
cdr3_aa: CASSLREVQTEAFF
cdr3_nt: TGTGCCAGCAGCTTGAGGGAGGTACAGACTGAAGCTTTCTTT

clone_size: -
v_call: TRBV30
d_call: -
j_call: TRBJ1-2
cdr3_aa: CAWSFQFWLYYGYTF
cdr3_nt: TGTGCCTGGAGCTTCCAGTTCTGGCTTTACTATGGCTACACCTTC

clone_size: few
v_call: TRBV18
d_call: TRBD1
j_call: TRBJ2-5
cdr3_aa: CASSPTGFETQYF
cdr3_nt: TGTGCCAGCTCCCCGACAGGGTTTGAGACCCAGTACTTC

clone_size: -
v_call: TRBV7-6
d_call: -
j_call: TRBJ2-1
cdr3_aa: CASSLVTGPYNEQFF
cdr3_nt: TGTGCCAGCAGCTTAGTAACAGGGCCCTACAATGAGCAGTTCTTC

clone_size: -
v_call: TRBV3-1/TRBV3-2
d_call: -
j_call: TRBJ1-1
cdr3_aa: CASSQSSIRYSRAFF
cdr3_nt: TGTGCCAGCAGCCAAAGTTCAATCAGGTACTCGAGAGCTTTCTTT

clone_size: once
v_call: TRBV5-1
d_call: -
j_call: TRBJ2-7
cdr3_aa: CASSHSTHEQYF
cdr3_nt: TGCGCCAGCAGCCACTCCACCCACGAGCAGTACTTC

clone_size: -
v_call: TRBV19
d_call: TRBD1
j_call: TRBJ1-2
cdr3_aa: CASSRAQGDYGYTF
cdr3_nt: TGTGCCAGTAGTCGCGCACAGGGGGACTATGGCTACACCTTC

clone_size: -
v_call: TRBV30
d_call: TRBD1
j_call: TRBJ1-5
cdr3_aa: CAWSAQTGVWHQPQHF
cdr3_nt: TGTGCCTGGAGTGCCCAAACAGGGGTTTGGCATCAGCCCCAGCATTTT

clone_size: -
v_call: TRBV15
d_call: -
j_call: TRBJ1-2
cdr3_aa: CATSLGYEDHGYTF
cdr3_nt: TGTGCCACCAGTTTGGGTTACGAGGATCATGGCTACACCTTC

clone_size: -
v_call: TRBV9
d_call: TRBD2
j_call: TRBJ2-1
cdr3_aa: CASSVMSSGYNEQFF
cdr3_nt: TGTGCCAGCAGCGTAATGTCTAGCGGATACAATGAGCAGTTCTTC

clone_size: -
v_call: TRBV13
d_call: TRBD1
j_call: TRBJ1-4
cdr3_aa: CASSLGQGATKLFF
cdr3_nt: TGTGCCAGCAGCTTAGGCCAGGGGGCTACAAAACTGTTTTTT

clone_size: -
v_call: TRBV5-5
d_call: -
j_call: TRBJ2-1
cdr3_aa: CASSRQYNEQFF
cdr3_nt: TGTGCCAGCAGCCGACAGTACAATGAGCAGTTCTTC

clone_size: -
v_call: TRBV1
d_call: -
j_call: TRBJ2-5
cdr3_aa: CTSSRTSGSLQGETQYF
cdr3_nt: TGCACCAGCAGCCGGACTAGCGGGAGTCTTCAGGGAGAGACCCAGTACTTC

clone_size: -
v_call: TRBV2
d_call: -
j_call: TRBJ1-5
cdr3_aa: CASRPDTNQPQHF
cdr3_nt: TGTGCCAGCAGACCGGACACGAACCAGCCCCAGCATTTT

clone_size: -
v_call: TRBV7-9
d_call: -
j_call: TRBJ2-6
cdr3_aa: CASSFRPRANVLTF
cdr3_nt: TGTGCCAGCAGCTTCCGCCCGCGAGCCAACGTCCTGACTTTC

clone_size: -
v_call: TRBV5-4
d_call: -
j_call: TRBJ1-6
cdr3_aa: CASSSDSGRLDRSPLHF
cdr3_nt: TGTGCCAGCAGCTCGGACAGTGGACGGTTGGATAGGTCACCCCTCCACTTT

clone_size: -
v_call: TRBV11-3
d_call: TRBD1
j_call: TRBJ2-3
cdr3_aa: CASSPGQGGTDTQYF
cdr3_nt: TGTGCCAGCAGCCCGGGACAGGGTGGCACAGATACGCAGTATTTT

clone_size: -
v_call: TRBV18
d_call: -
j_call: TRBJ1-1
cdr3_aa: CASSFTGRNTEAFF
cdr3_nt: TGTGCCAGCTCATTTACAGGGAGGAACACTGAAGCTTTCTTT

clone_size: few
v_call: TRBV5-6
d_call: TRBD1
j_call: TRBJ2-3
cdr3_aa: CASSWDRGTDTQYF
cdr3_nt: TGTGCCAGCAGCTGGGACAGGGGAACAGATACGCAGTATTTT

clone_size: -
v_call: TRBV7-9
d_call: -
j_call: TRBJ1-1
cdr3_aa: CASSLALGGAEAFF
cdr3_nt: TGTGCCAGCAGCTTAGCGCTGGGAGGCGCTGAAGCTTTCTTT

clone_size: -
v_call: TRBV4-2
d_call: TRBD1
j_call: TRBJ1-6
cdr3_aa: CASSQAFGTANSPLHF
cdr3_nt: TGTGCCAGCAGCCAGGCCTTCGGGACAGCGAATTCACCCCTCCACTTT

clone_size: -
v_call: TRBV5-4
d_call: TRBD2
j_call: TRBJ2-7
cdr3_aa: CASSLGPVPGLGQYEQYF
cdr3_nt: TGTGCCAGCAGCCTTGGTCCCGTTCCGGGACTAGGTCAATACGAGCAGTACTTC

clone_size: once
v_call: TRBV5-8
d_call: -
j_call: TRBJ1-1
cdr3_aa: CASSRGGVGNTEAFF
cdr3_nt: TGTGCCAGCAGCAGGGGCGGCGTCGGGAACACTGAAGCTTTCTTT

clone_size: -
v_call: TRBV3-1/TRBV3-2
d_call: -
j_call: TRBJ1-2
cdr3_aa: CASSQDLGVNYGYTF
cdr3_nt: TGTGCCAGCAGCCAAGATCTAGGAGTTAACTATGGCTACACCTTC

clone_size: few
v_call: TRBV29-1
d_call: TRBD1
j_call: TRBJ1-1
cdr3_aa: CSVPGTGKATEAFF
cdr3_nt: TGCAGCGTTCCCGGGACAGGGAAAGCGACTGAAGCTTTCTTT

clone_size: -
v_call: TRBV4-2
d_call: -
j_call: TRBJ1-6
cdr3_aa: CASSQDGGGRPNSPLHF
cdr3_nt: TGTGCCAGCAGCCAAGACGGCGGGGGCCGCCCTAATTCACCCCTCCACTTT

clone_size: -
v_call: TRBV7-3
d_call: -
j_call: TRBJ1-1
cdr3_aa: CASSSDINTEAFF
cdr3_nt: TGTGCCAGCAGCTCCGACATTAACACTGAAGCTTTCTTT

clone_size: -
v_call: TRBV15
d_call: TRBD1
j_call: TRBJ1-1
cdr3_aa: CATSRGDRRNTEAFF
cdr3_nt: TGTGCCACCAGCAGAGGGGACAGAAGGAACACTGAAGCTTTCTTT

clone_size: -
v_call: TRBV11-3
d_call: -
j_call: TRBJ2-2
cdr3_aa: CASTPDGGNTGELFF
cdr3_nt: TGTGCCAGCACCCCGGACGGGGGGAACACCGGGGAGCTGTTTTTT

clone_size: -
v_call: TRBV27
d_call: -
j_call: TRBJ1-2
cdr3_aa: CASSFTSRVGGYTF
cdr3_nt: TGTGCCAGCAGTTTCACGTCCAGGGTCGGTGGCTACACCTTC

clone_size: -
v_call: TRBV19
d_call: -
j_call: TRBJ1-5
cdr3_aa: CASRRTRELQPQHF
cdr3_nt: TGTGCCAGTAGGAGGACTAGGGAGCTTCAGCCCCAGCATTTT

clone_size: -
v_call: TRBV2
d_call: TRBD2
j_call: TRBJ2-7
cdr3_aa: CASRIPLAGGSYEQYF
cdr3_nt: TGTGCCAGCAGAATCCCCCTAGCGGGAGGATCCTACGAGCAGTACTTC

clone_size: -
v_call: TRBV5-5
d_call: TRBD1
j_call: TRBJ1-6
cdr3_aa: CASSSTGQGYSPLHF
cdr3_nt: TGTGCCAGCAGCTCAACGGGACAGGGGTATTCACCCCTCCACTTT

clone_size: few
v_call: TRBV2
d_call: -
j_call: TRBJ1-6
cdr3_aa: CASTQGNSPLHF
cdr3_nt: TGTGCCAGCACCCAGGGGAATTCACCCCTCCACTTT

clone_size: -
v_call: TRBV27
d_call: TRBD1
j_call: TRBJ1-5
cdr3_aa: CASSLGTGHQPQHF
cdr3_nt: TGTGCCAGCAGTTTGGGGACAGGGCATCAGCCCCAGCATTTT